This T cell receptor beta chain was retrieved from a study of chemoradiotherapy in HPV16-positive cancers. Background on the study: Candidate HPV-specific clones and shared TCR motifs came from a couple of HPV16-positive patients. Study-level results: Candidate HPV-specific clones and E7-related TCR motifs grew in tumor during treatment.

On this clone: Its specificity is unknown.

Assay: immunoSEQ multiplex PCR; the TCRdb copy retains only in-frame clones and omits some. The sample contains around 1,600 clones, roughly 86% of which appear only once. The germline CDR1 and CDR2 sequences are SGHDT and YYEEEE. CDR3 length: 16 residues. Trimming took 0 bases from V and 1 from J; bases not matched to a gene: 4. This rearrangement joins TRBV5-6 to TRBJ2-3, with TRBD1 matching over 8 bases. The sequence was collected from a human donor with HPV-associated anogenital cancer. The specimen comprised tumor tissue, sampled from a patient who underwent chemoradiotherapy. This chain's CDR3 is CASSLDQTGGTDTQYF. CDR3 coding DNA: TGTGCCAGCAGCTTGGATCAGACAGGGGGCACAGATACGCAGTATTTT.